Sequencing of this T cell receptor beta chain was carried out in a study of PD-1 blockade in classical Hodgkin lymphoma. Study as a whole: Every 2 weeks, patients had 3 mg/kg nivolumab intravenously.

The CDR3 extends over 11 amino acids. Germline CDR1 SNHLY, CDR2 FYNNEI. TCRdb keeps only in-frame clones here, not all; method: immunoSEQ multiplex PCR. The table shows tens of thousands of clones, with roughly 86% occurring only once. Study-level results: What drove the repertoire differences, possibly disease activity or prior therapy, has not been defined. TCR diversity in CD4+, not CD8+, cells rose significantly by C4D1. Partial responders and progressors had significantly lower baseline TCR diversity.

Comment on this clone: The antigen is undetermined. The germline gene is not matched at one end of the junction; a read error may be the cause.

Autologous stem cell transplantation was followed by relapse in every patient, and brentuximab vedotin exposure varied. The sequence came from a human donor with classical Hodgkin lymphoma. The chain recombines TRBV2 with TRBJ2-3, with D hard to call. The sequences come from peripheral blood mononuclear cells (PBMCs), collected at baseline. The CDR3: CASSDRPKPLF. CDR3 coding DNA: TGTGCCAGCAGTGACAGGCCGAAACCCCTTTTT.